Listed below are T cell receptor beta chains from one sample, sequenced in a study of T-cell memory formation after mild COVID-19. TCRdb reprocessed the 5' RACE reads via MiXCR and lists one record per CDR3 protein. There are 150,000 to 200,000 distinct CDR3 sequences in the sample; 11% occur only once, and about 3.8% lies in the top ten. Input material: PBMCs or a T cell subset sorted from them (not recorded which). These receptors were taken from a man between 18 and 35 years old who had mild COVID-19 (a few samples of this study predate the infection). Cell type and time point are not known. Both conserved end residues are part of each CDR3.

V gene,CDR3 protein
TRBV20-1,CSARDGLGYGYTF
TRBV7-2,CASSGGGRETQYF
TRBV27,CASRKGRTNTGELFF
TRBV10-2,CASTDRRGEAFF
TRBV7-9,CASSLGRRLFKETQYF
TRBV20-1,CSGSGRGYSPLHF
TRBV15,CATSRRVGALSTDTQYF
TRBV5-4,CASSTDTSYEQYF
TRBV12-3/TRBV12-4,CASGVEEPQHF
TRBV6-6,CASSAPSSNTEAFF
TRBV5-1,CASSLQRTGDNEQFF
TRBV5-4,CASSPVSTRNIQYF
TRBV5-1,CATTSGGANVLTF
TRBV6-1,CASTPTGGSVSPLHF
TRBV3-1,CASSQAGRSSGNTIYF
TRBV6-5,CASSYAGTGNQPQHF
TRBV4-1,CASSQTGGIGNTIYF
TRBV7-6,CASSEGWTGELFF
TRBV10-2,CASSEFEGTEAFF
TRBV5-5,CASGPGYQETQYF